Listed below are T cell receptor beta chains from one sample, sequenced in a study of blood T cell repertoires in COVID-19. Assay used: immunoSEQ multiplex PCR; TCRdb lists only in-frame clones, some missing. The top ten clones hold under 4.5% of a sample with roughly 250,000 clones, 70% to 90% of them seen once. Sequenced input: peripheral blood. Receptors originate from a middle-aged man with acute or convalescent COVID-19. CDR3s include the opening cysteine and the closing phenylalanine or tryptophan.

TRBV11-2	TRBJ2-1	CASSTGGLAGVTIEQFF
TRBV7-3	TRBJ2-6	CASSSGRDSGANVLTF
TRBV19	TRBJ2-2	CASSTSGGAGGELFF
TRBV11-3	TRBJ1-1	CASSRSQNTEAFF
TRBV18	TRBJ2-7	CASSPTGTAYEQYF
TRBV5-1	TRBJ1-4	CASSQTRGTTNEKLFF
TRBV15	TRBJ1-2	CATSREIPTGRHYGYTF
TRBV2	TRBJ1-2	CASSGGRGDYGYTF
TRBV27	TRBJ2-2	CATRTGNTGELFF
TRBV5-8	TRBJ1-6	CASSLTGSSSDSPLHF
TRBV27	TRBJ2-3	CASSPFGPQEGTQYF
TRBV5-6	TRBJ2-7	CASSFTDRTIYEQYF
TRBV19	TRBJ1-2	CASKVPRGPDGYTF
TRBV9	TRBJ1-1	CASSVAGGGPNTEAFF
TRBV7-9	TRBJ1-2	CASSYFIDRAYGYTF